Each of the 8 T cell receptor beta chains below was sequenced from the same sample in a study of cytomegalovirus exposure and HLA in healthy donors (dated 2017 in TCRdb). Library preparation used the immunoSEQ multiplex PCR assay. The multiplex PCR relied on a mix of 60 forward primers for TCR Vbeta segments and 13 reverse primers for TCR Jbeta segments. As stored in TCRdb, this immuneACCESS dataset retains in-frame rearrangements with V and J assigned. A fraction of the clones does not appear; measured against another copy, unresolved V genes explain less than half of the discrepancy, and the remainder lacks a known reason. The sample table records approximately 88,000 clones; over 75% of these occur just once. The ten largest account for roughly 2% of the sample. What was sequenced was PBMCs. These receptors were obtained from a man aged 18 to 35 in good health and CMV-seronegative.

The chain employs TRBV30 and TRBJ1-4; D perhaps matches TRBD1 (5 bases). This CDR3 comprises 15 residues. V dropped 5 bases and J dropped 5 bases, with 18 bases sitting between them. The germline CDR1 and CDR2 sequences are GTSNPN and SVGIG (reference sequence). The CDR3, as DNA: TGTGCCTGGGCCCCCGGGGGGGAGGGGAATGAAAAACTGTTTTTT. This encodes CAWAPGGEGNEKLFF.

The chain combines TRBV2 with TRBJ1-2; D not certain. Per the germline V gene, CDR1 is SNHLY and CDR2 is FYNNEI. CDR3 length equals 13 residues. Trimming removed 7 bases at V and 8 bases at J, with 17 bases between. This CDR3 reads CASNLGGSGGYTF. The CDR3 DNA follows: TGTGCCAGCAATCTCGGCGGTTCCGGAGGCTACACCTTC. Together with reference TRBV2 and TRBJ1-2, the CDR3 gives the full variable domain: EPEVTQTPSHQVTQMGQEVILRCVPISNHLYFYWYRQILGQKVEFLVSFYNNEISEKSEIFDDQFSVERPDGSNFTLKIRSTKLEDSAMYFCASNLGGSGGYTFGSGTRLTVV.

V is TRBV5-1 and J is TRBJ1-1; D is unresolved. V dropped 3 bases and J dropped 2 bases, with 14 bases sitting between them. Per germline, CDR1 SGHRS and CDR2 YFSETQ. This CDR3 region has 15 residues. In nucleotides, the CDR3 is TGCGCCAGCAGCTGGGAGGCCAAGGGAAACACTGAAGCTTTCTTT. This codes for CASSWEAKGNTEAFF.

This clone has a single count. The chain combines TRBV7-6 with TRBJ2-2; D perhaps matches TRBD2 (6 bases). The CDR3 length is 14 residues. The germline V and J ends were trimmed by 4 bases and 7 bases, with 13 bases remaining between them. Looked up from germline, CDR1 is SGHVS and CDR2 is FNYEAQ. Written as DNA, the CDR3 is TGTGCCAGCAGCTCCGTGATCGGGGGCGGGGAGCTGTTTTTT. Translated, it gives CASSSVIGGGELFF.

The chain has TRBV28 and TRBJ2-1; D is undetermined. The germline V gene encodes CDR1 MDHEN and CDR2 SYDVKM. Trimming stripped 3 bases from V and 9 bases from J, with 9 bases between. The length of the CDR3 is 12 residues. The CDR3 coding sequence is TGTGCCAGCAGTTTGAGGAGAGGTGAGCAGTTCTTC. Encoded protein: CASSLRRGEQFF. The entire variable domain, with the rest obtained from reference TRBV28 and TRBJ2-1, is as follows: DVKVTQSSRYLVKRTGEKVFLECVQDMDHENMFWYRQDPGLGLRLIYFSYDVKMKEKGDIPEGYSVSREKKERFSLILESASTNQTSMYLCASSLRRGEQFFGPGTRLTVL.

This sequence joins TRBV6-1 and TRBJ1-5, with TRBD1 matching 9 bases. V was pared by 4 bases and J by 6 bases, with 7 bases of the junction left unmatched. The CDR3 is 15 residues long. Germline loops: CDR1 MNHNS, CDR2 SASEGT. The CDR3 DNA is TGTGCCAGCAGTGCTACAGGGGGCGCGGTTCAGCCCCAGCATTTT. It encodes CASSATGGAVQPQHF.

The chain couples TRBV18 to TRBJ2-7; the match to TRBD1 covers 7 bases. Germline trimming cut 1 base from V and 4 bases from J; bases unmatched to any gene: 4. Germline V CDR1 and CDR2: KGHSH, LQKENI. The CDR3 has 14 residues. This chain's CDR3 is CASSPQGALYEQYF. CDR3 sequence (DNA): TGTGCCAGCTCACCACAGGGGGCTTTATACGAGCAGTACTTC. The complete variable domain, with remaining parts taken from reference TRBV18 and TRBJ2-7, reads NAGVMQNPRHLVRRRGQEARLRCSPMKGHSHVYWYRQLPEEGLKFMVYLQKENIIDESGMPKERFSAEFPKEGPSILRIQQVVRGDSAAYFCASSPQGALYEQYFGPGTRLTVT.

J is TRBJ2-1 and V is TRBV9; 7 positions match TRBD2. CDR3 length equals 15 residues. Germline assignment: CDR1 SGDLS and CDR2 YYNGEE. Unmatched junction bases numbered 3, after V lost 0 bases and J lost 3 bases. The DNA of the CDR3 is TGTGCCAGCAGCGTAGATGGGGGGGGCTACAATGAGCAGTTCTTC. Protein product: CASSVDGGGYNEQFF.